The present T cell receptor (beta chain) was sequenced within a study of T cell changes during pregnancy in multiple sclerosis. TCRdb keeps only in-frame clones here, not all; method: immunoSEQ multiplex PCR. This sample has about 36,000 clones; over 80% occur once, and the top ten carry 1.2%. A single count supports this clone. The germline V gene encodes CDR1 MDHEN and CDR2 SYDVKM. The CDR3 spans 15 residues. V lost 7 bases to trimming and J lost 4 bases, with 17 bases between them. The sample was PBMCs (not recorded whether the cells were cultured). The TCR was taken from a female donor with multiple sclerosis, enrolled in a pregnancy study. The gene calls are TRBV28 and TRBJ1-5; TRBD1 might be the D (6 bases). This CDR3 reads CASTSPDDRNQPQHF. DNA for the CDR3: TGTGCCAGCACCTCGCCCGATGACAGGAATCAGCCCCAGCATTTT. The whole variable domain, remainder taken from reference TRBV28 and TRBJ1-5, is DVKVTQSSRYLVKRTGEKVFLECVQDMDHENMFWYRQDPGLGLRLIYFSYDVKMKEKGDIPEGYSVSREKKERFSLILESASTNQTSMYLCASTSPDDRNQPQHFGDGTRLSIL.